One and the same sample provided the 3 T cell receptor beta chains below, sequenced in a study of T cell changes during pregnancy in multiple sclerosis. Assay: immunoSEQ multiplex PCR; the TCRdb copy retains only in-frame clones and omits some. This repertoire shows roughly 51,000 clones, roughly 90% found once; its top ten account for approximately 0.15%. This sample comprised CD4+ T cells from peripheral blood mononuclear cells, obtained after pregnancy. The receptors were gathered from a female donor in good health, enrolled as a control in a pregnancy study.

This clone has just one count. This chain joins TRBV15 and TRBJ1-6; the match to TRBD1 covers 7 bases. The length of the CDR3 is 14 residues. The ends lost 1 base at V and 9 bases at J; junction bases unmatched: 3. Germline V gene lookup returns CDR1 LNHNV and CDR2 YYDKDF (reference sequence). The CDR3, as DNA: TGTGCCACCAGCAGAGGGGACAGTAGTTCACCCCTCCACTTT. Encoded protein: CATSRGDSSSPLHF.

The chain carries TRBV12-1 and TRBJ2-1; whether TRBD1, the table's D call, matches the DNA was not checked. TRBV12-1 is labeled a pseudogene. This CDR3 has 16 amino acids. The CDR3 spells CASSTRDSSSYNEQFF. CDR3 DNA: TGTGCCAGCAGCACCCGGGACAGTAGCTCCTACAATGAGCAGTTCTTC.

The V gene is TRBV6-1, the J gene TRBJ1-2; TRBD1 matches at 9 bases. Trimming cost V 4 bases and J 7 bases; bases outside gene matches: 10. Per the germline V gene, CDR1 is MNHNS and CDR2 is SASEGT. This CDR3 region has 15 residues. CDR3 DNA sequence: TGTGCCAGCAGTGTGGTTGGGACAGGGTCCAGTGGCTACACCTTC. Its translation: CASSVVGTGSSGYTF.